The 29 T cell receptor beta chains below all came from one sample that was sequenced in a study of cytomegalovirus exposure and HLA in healthy donors. 13 Jbeta primers and 60 Vbeta primers were used for the PCR. The method was immunoSEQ multiplex PCR; TCRdb's version includes in-frame clones alone and lacks a portion of them. The sample contains about 160,000 clones, around 72% of which appear only once. Material: PBMCs. The receptors stem from a woman aged 40 to 49 in good health and CMV-seropositive.

This sequence joins TRBV28 and TRBJ1-5, with 7 bases lining up with TRBD1. This CDR3 has 16 amino acids. V lost 1 base, J lost 1 base, and 4 bases stayed unmatched. CDR1 MDHEN and CDR2 SYDVKM come from the germline V gene. CDR3 loop: CASSLFVGQSNQPQHF. The CDR3 nucleotides are TGTGCCAGCAGTTTATTTGTGGGACAGAGCAATCAGCCCCAGCATTTT.

On this clone: Distinct nucleotide sequences in the sample also encode this CDR3. The V gene is TRBV30, the J gene TRBJ2-3; 11 bases align to TRBD2. V gave up 0 bases and J gave up 3 bases; unmatched junction bases: 2. CDR3 length equals 15 residues. Looked up from germline, CDR1 is GTSNPN and CDR2 is SVGIG (reference sequence). The CDR3 is CAWSVLAGGTDTQYF. CDR3 DNA: TGTGCCTGGAGTGTATTAGCGGGGGGGACAGATACGCAGTATTTT.

The genes are TRBV10-3 and TRBJ1-4, with 10 bases identical to TRBD1. Germline CDR1 and CDR2: ENHRY and SYGVKD. The CDR3 loop spans 14 amino acids. J gave up 7 bases and V 6 bases, and 5 bases lay outside the gene matches. DNA of the CDR3: TGTGCCATCAGGGGGACAGGGGAAGGTGAAAAACTGTTTTTT. It is translated as CAIRGTGEGEKLFF.

Written as DNA, the CDR3 is TGTGCCAGCAGCCGTGACGGGACACGGTATGGCTACACCTTC. Protein sequence: CASSRDGTRYGYTF. This chain connects TRBV7-2 to TRBJ1-2; D might be TRBD1 (6 bases). Trimming took 5 bases from V and 5 from J, leaving 15 bases between them. CDR3 length: 14 residues. Germline V gene lookup returns CDR1 SGHTA and CDR2 FQGNSA.

The gene calls are TRBV29-1 and TRBJ1-1; 7 bases line up with TRBD1. Losses at the gene ends were 5 bases for V and 3 bases for J; bases not matched to a gene: 6. From germline, CDR1 is SQVTM and CDR2 ANQGSEA. This CDR3 has 13 amino acids. The CDR3 coding sequence is TGCAGCGTTAGGGGGCGGGGATACACTGAAGCTTTCTTT. Protein product: CSVRGRGYTEAFF. The whole variable domain, filled in from reference TRBV29-1 and TRBJ1-1, reads SAVISQKPSRDICQRGTSLTIQCQVDSQVTMMFWYRQQPGQSLTLIATANQGSEATYESGFVIDKFPISRPNLTFSTLTVSNMSPEDSSIYLCSVRGRGYTEAFFGQGTRLTVV.

The genes are TRBV6-1 and TRBJ2-1, with D perhaps TRBD1 (6 bases). V was clipped by 4 bases and J by 5 bases, with 12 bases between them. The CDR3 runs to 14 residues. The V gene's germline CDR1 is MNHNS and CDR2 SASEGT. The CDR3 is CASSVSGTHNEQFF. The CDR3 DNA sequence: TGTGCCAGCAGTGTGTCCGGGACACACAATGAGCAGTTCTTC.

This clone was observed a few times. The chain combines TRBV5-1 with TRBJ2-1; D uncertain. V lost 4 bases and J lost 0, with 11 bases in between. This CDR3 contains 15 residues. Looked up from germline, CDR1 is SGHRS and CDR2 is YFSETQ. The CDR3 sequence: CASSTTRSSYNEQFF. The CDR3 bases are TGCGCCAGCAGCACTACTCGAAGCTCCTACAATGAGCAGTTCTTC.

This chain joins TRBV6-5 and TRBJ2-1; 9 bases agree with TRBD2. From germline, CDR1 is MNHEY and CDR2 SVGAGI. CDR3 size: 15 residues. The trim removed 3 bases at V and 7 bases at J, leaving 7 bases unmatched. The CDR3 sequence: CASSYVAGGGNEQFF. CDR3 bases: TGTGCCAGCAGTTATGTGGCGGGGGGGGGAAATGAGCAGTTCTTC.

V and J are TRBV6-1 and TRBJ1-3; D gene ambiguous. Per germline, CDR1 MNHNS and CDR2 SASEGT. This CDR3 has 13 amino acids. V gave up 6 bases and J gave up 3 bases, with 9 bases separating them. DNA for the CDR3: TGTGCCAGCAGCGCTAGCGGTGGAAACACCATATATTTT. As protein: CASSASGGNTIYF.

This clone was seen just once. The rearrangement links TRBV28 to TRBJ1-3; maybe TRBD1 (6 bases). CDR1 and CDR2 from the germline V gene are MDHEN and SYDVKM. The CDR3 sequence is 15 residues long. V was cut by 8 bases and J by 3 bases, with 17 bases left in between. The CDR3: CASSAGGQGGNTIYF. CDR3 DNA: TGTGCCAGCTCCGCCGGGGGGCAGGGTGGAAACACCATATATTTT.

The CDR3 DNA is TGTGCCAGCAGTTGGGTTGAAGGCGGTGAAGCTTTCTTT. Amino acid sequence: CASSWVEGGEAFF. V is TRBV6-5 and J is TRBJ1-1; D not resolved. The CDR3 contains 13 residues. Germline CDR1 reads MNHEY; CDR2 reads SVGAGI. The V end was cut by 4 bases, the J end by 7 bases, with 13 bases between.

The CDR3 here is CASSEPPGRGASYGYTF. The CDR3 nucleotides read TGCGCCAGCAGTGAGCCCCCTGGCAGGGGCGCGTCCTATGGCTACACCTTC. This chain connects TRBV10-2 to TRBJ1-2; D perhaps matches TRBD1 (6 bases). The CDR3 totals 17 residues. Germline V gives CDR1 WSHSY, CDR2 SAAADI. Between the trimmed V and J ends, which lost 2 bases and 4 bases, there was a span of 20 bases.

The chain recombines TRBV27 with TRBJ1-1, with D hard to call. Germline assignment: CDR1 MNHEY and CDR2 SMNVEV (reference sequence). The CDR3 is 14 residues long. Trimming took off 6 bases at V and 5 bases at J, with 16 bases between the two ends. CDR3 in DNA: TGTGCCAGCAGATACATCCGGGAGTCGACTGAAGCTTTCTTT. It specifies CASRYIRESTEAFF.

This sequence joins TRBV19 and TRBJ1-2, with 7 bases matching TRBD1. Germline CDR1 reads LNHDA; CDR2 reads SQIVND (reference sequence). After removal of 5 bases from V and 3 bases from J, the junction contained 3 bases not matched to a gene. This CDR3 is 13 amino acids long. In DNA form, the CDR3 reads TGTGCCAGTAGTGAAGACAGGGACTATGGCTACACCTTC. Its protein product is CASSEDRDYGYTF.

This chain joins TRBV9 and TRBJ2-5, with TRBD1 as a possible D gene (5 bases). The V end was cut by 4 bases, the J end by 3 bases, with 10 bases between. CDR3 length: 13 residues. Germline CDR1 and CDR2: SGDLS and YYNGEE. CDR3 loop: CASSFSREETQYF. The CDR3 DNA sequence: TGTGCCAGCAGCTTCAGCAGGGAAGAGACCCAGTACTTC.

The rearrangement uses TRBV9 and TRBJ1-2; no firm D call. Trimming took off 0 bases at V and 4 bases at J, with 10 bases between the two ends. Germline V lookup: CDR1 SGDLS, CDR2 YYNGEE. The CDR3 loop spans 14 amino acids. The CDR3 here is CASSVGEGSYGYTF. CDR3 DNA sequence: TGTGCCAGCAGCGTAGGGGAGGGTAGCTATGGCTACACCTTC.

The V and J genes are TRBV7-9 and TRBJ2-5; TRBD2 agrees at 10 bases. Germline CDR1 and CDR2: SEHNR and FQNEAQ (reference sequence). The CDR3 is made up of 16 amino acids. With V trimmed by 2 bases and J by 7 bases, 10 bases remained unmatched. As DNA, the CDR3 is TGTGCCAGCAGCTTATTGAGCGGGGGGGAAGTCCTGACCCAGTACTTC. It yields the protein CASSLLSGGEVLTQYF.

The rearrangement joins TRBV30 to TRBJ1-1; D is perhaps TRBD1 (6 bases). V dropped 4 bases and J dropped 7 bases, with 19 bases sitting between them. The CDR3 has 14 amino acids. Germline V gene sequence: CDR1 GTSNPN, CDR2 SVGIG (reference sequence). CDR3 DNA sequence: TGTGCCTGGAACTCAGGGGCTAGAGGGGGTGAAGCTTTCTTT. Amino acids: CAWNSGARGGEAFF. Based on the CDR3 plus reference TRBV30 and TRBJ1-1, the full variable domain is SQTIHQWPATLVQPVGSPLSLECTVEGTSNPNLYWYRQAAGRGLQLLFYSVGIGQISSEVPQNLSASRPQDRQFILSSKKLLLSDSGFYLCAWNSGARGGEAFFGQGTRLTVV.

This clone appeared once. The gene calls are TRBV6-1 and TRBJ1-1, with TRBD1 identical over 7 bases. The CDR3 is 14 amino acids. V was pared by 5 bases and J by 1 base, with 4 bases of the junction left unmatched. Looked up from germline, CDR1 is MNHNS and CDR2 is SASEGT. In DNA form, the CDR3 reads TGTGCCAGCAGTAGGGGACAGTGGAACACTGAAGCTTTCTTT. It is translated as CASSRGQWNTEAFF.

V is TRBV5-4 and J is TRBJ2-3; 8 bases map to TRBD2. CDR3 length: 13 amino acids. Per the germline V gene, CDR1 is SGHNT and CDR2 is YYREEE (reference sequence). V was clipped by 1 base and J by 5 bases; unmatched bases: 0. As DNA, the CDR3 is TGTGCCAGCAGCTTGACTAGCGGAGATACGCAGTATTTT. This sequence encodes CASSLTSGDTQYF.

V usage is TRBV28 and J usage is TRBJ1-1; D not certain. The germline CDR1 and CDR2 sequences are MDHEN and SYDVKM. V lost 3 bases, J lost 10 bases, and 15 bases lay in between. The CDR3 contains 13 residues. CDR3 DNA sequence: TGTGCCAGCAGTTTGTCGGGAAGTAGAGGAGCTTTCTTT. Residues: CASSLSGSRGAFF.

The CDR3 protein is CASSLVSAENYGYTF. In DNA form, the CDR3 reads TGTGCCAGCAGCTTAGTATCGGCGGAGAACTATGGCTACACCTTC. The V and J genes are TRBV11-1 and TRBJ1-2; D is unclear. Trimming took 1 base from V and 2 from J, leaving 11 bases between them. Per the germline V gene, CDR1 is SGHAT and CDR2 is FQDESV (reference sequence). CDR3 length: 15 amino acids. Based on the CDR3 plus reference TRBV11-1 and TRBJ1-2, the full variable domain is EAEVAQSPRYKITEKSQAVAFWCDPISGHATLYWYRQILGQGPELLVQFQDESVVDDSQLPKDRFSAERLKGVDSTLKIQPAELGDSAMYLCASSLVSAENYGYTFGSGTRLTVV.

The V call is TRBV29-1, the J call TRBJ1-2; 11 nucleotides match TRBD1. J lost 5 bases, V lost 4 bases, and 3 bases had no gene match. Germline V gene lookup returns CDR1 SQVTM and CDR2 ANQGSEA. This CDR3 is built from 13 residues. The CDR3 loop reads CSVGTGGRYGYTF. For the CDR3, the DNA is TGCAGCGTTGGGACAGGGGGCAGGTATGGCTACACCTTC.

V usage is TRBV29-1 and J usage is TRBJ2-7; D ambiguous. The CDR3 runs to 12 residues. V lost 3 bases and J 2 bases, leaving 8 bases between the germline ends. Germline V gives CDR1 SQVTM, CDR2 ANQGSEA. CDR3 nucleotide sequence: TGCAGCGTTGAGTCGCGCCCCTACGAGCAGTACTTC. Amino acids: CSVESRPYEQYF.

This chain links TRBV6-5 with TRBJ1-2; D might be TRBD1 (5 bases). The germline V gene encodes CDR1 MNHEY and CDR2 SVGAGI. The CDR3 covers 13 residues. Trimming left V 0 bases short and J 8 bases short, with 10 bases between. This chain's CDR3 is CASSYSGQIGYTF. In DNA form, the CDR3 reads TGTGCCAGCAGTTACTCGGGGCAAATAGGCTACACCTTC.

The rearrangement joins TRBV6-1 to TRBJ2-5, with 9 bases lining up with TRBD2. Germline loops: CDR1 MNHNS, CDR2 SASEGT. The CDR3 has 15 amino acids. V was pared by 3 bases and J by 5 bases, with 7 bases of the junction left unmatched. The CDR3 loop reads CASSDGSGGWETQYF. CDR3 in DNA: TGTGCCAGCAGTGATGGTAGCGGGGGTTGGGAGACCCAGTACTTC.

The CDR3 loop reads CASSQDTEAFF. In DNA form, the CDR3 reads TGTGCCAGTAGTCAGGACACTGAAGCTTTCTTT. The chain carries TRBV19 and TRBJ1-1; no definite D call. V lost 5 bases and J lost 3, with 4 bases in between. The CDR3 consists of 11 residues. From germline, CDR1 is LNHDA and CDR2 SQIVND (reference sequence).

The CDR3 region is CASSQTGSEQYF. The CDR3 nucleotides read TGTGCCAGCAGCCAAACGGGGTCCGAGCAGTACTTC. The genes are TRBV6-5 and TRBJ2-7; D might be TRBD2 (5 bases). Deletions cut 6 bases from V and 6 bases from J, with 12 bases between. The CDR3 spans 12 residues. Germline CDR1 MNHEY, CDR2 SVGAGI.

The sample holds a few counts of this clone. V gene TRBV7-9 combines with J gene TRBJ1-2; D ambiguous. V shed 3 bases and J shed 4 bases, with 9 bases lying between them. This CDR3 spans 13 amino acids. The germline gives CDR1 SEHNR, CDR2 FQNEAQ (reference sequence). The CDR3 DNA follows: TGTGCCAGCAGCTTGACAATGGGCTATGGCTACACCTTC. This gives the protein CASSLTMGYGYTF.